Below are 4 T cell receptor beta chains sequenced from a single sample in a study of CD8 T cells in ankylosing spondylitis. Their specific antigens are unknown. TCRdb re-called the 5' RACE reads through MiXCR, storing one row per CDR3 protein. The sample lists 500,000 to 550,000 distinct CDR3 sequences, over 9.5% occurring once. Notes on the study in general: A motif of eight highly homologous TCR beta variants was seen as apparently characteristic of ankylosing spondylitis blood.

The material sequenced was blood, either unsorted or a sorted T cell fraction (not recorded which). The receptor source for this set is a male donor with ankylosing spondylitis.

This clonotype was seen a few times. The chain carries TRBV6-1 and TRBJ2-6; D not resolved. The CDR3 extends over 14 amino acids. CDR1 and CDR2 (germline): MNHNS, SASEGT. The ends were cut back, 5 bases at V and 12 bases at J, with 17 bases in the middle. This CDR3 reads CASSRTDGEPVLTF. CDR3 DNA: TGTGCCAGCAGTCGGACGGACGGAGAGCCCGTCCTGACTTTC.

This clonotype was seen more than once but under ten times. CDR3 amino acids: CSVGGLQGSNQPQHF. CDR3 coding DNA: TGCAGCGTGGGCGGGCTGCAGGGCAGCAATCAGCCCCAGCATTTT. The chain recombines TRBV29-1 with TRBJ1-5; maybe TRBD1 (5 bases). V shed 6 bases and J shed 1 base, with 16 bases lying between them. The CDR3 totals 15 residues. Germline values: CDR1 SQVTM, CDR2 ANQGSEA.

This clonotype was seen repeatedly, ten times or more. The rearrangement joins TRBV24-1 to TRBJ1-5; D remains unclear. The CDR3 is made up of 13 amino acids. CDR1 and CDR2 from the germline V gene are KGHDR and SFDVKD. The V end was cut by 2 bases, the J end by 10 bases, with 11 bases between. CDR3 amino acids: CATSDSGVRPQHF. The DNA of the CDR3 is TGTGCCACCAGTGATTCCGGGGTTCGCCCCCAGCATTTT.

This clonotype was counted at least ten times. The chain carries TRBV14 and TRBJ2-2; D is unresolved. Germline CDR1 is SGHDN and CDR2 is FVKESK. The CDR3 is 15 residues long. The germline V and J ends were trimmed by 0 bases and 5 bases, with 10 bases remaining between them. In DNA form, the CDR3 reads TGTGCCAGCAGCCAAGAACGGTGGAAGACCGGGGAGCTGTTTTTT. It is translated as CASSQERWKTGELFF.